The present entry profiles one TCR beta chain with its context. Its target is unknown. The template used for profiling TCR beta VDJ and CDR3 was genomic DNA. TCRdb re-analysed the reads in MiXCR, keeping a single row per CDR3 protein. The data show around 430,000 distinct CDR3 sequences, less than 35% seen once. Between the trimmed V and J ends, which lost 2 bases and 0 bases, there was a span of 14 bases. Germline CDR1 is SGDLS and CDR2 is YYNGEE. The CDR3 has 17 amino acids. The sample is drawn from a study of CD8+CD57+ T cells in acquired aplastic anemia. Study summary: DNA from sorted CD4+ and CD8+ cells averaged around 3 ug. The study, taken as a whole, reports: About 29 sequences, all CD8+ CDR3, were shared between patients and controls.

In patients chosen for sequencing, flow cytometry had shown CD8+CD57+ cell expansion. The cohort consisted entirely of patients having severe acquired aplastic anemia. No therapy was given to patients before blood sampling. Sequenced sample: sorted CD4+, CD8+, or CD8+CD57+ T cells (not recorded which) from PBMCs. This chain links TRBV9 with TRBJ2-2; perhaps TRBD1 as D (6 bases). The sequence came from a human donor with aplastic anemia. This CDR3 reads CASSVSVGDTNTGELFF. CDR3 nucleotide sequence: TGTGCCAGCAGCGTTTCAGTAGGGGACACGAACACCGGGGAGCTGTTTTTT.